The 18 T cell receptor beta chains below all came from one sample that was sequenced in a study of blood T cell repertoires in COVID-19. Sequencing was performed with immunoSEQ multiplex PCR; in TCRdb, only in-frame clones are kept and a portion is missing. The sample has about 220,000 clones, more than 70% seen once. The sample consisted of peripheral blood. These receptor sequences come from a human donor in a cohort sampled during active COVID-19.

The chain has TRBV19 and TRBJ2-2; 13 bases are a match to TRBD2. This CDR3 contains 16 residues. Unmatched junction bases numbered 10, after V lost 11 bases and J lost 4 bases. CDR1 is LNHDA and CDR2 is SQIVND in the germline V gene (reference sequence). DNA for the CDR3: TGTGCCGGCCGCTTGACTAGCGGGGGGCGCACCGGGGAGCTGTTTTTT. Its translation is CAGRLTSGGRTGELFF.

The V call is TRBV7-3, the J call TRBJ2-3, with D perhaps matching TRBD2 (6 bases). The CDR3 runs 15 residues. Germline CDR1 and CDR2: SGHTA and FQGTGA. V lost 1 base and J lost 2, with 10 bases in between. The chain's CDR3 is CASSLSGVNTDTQYF. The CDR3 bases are TGTGCCAGCAGCTTAAGCGGGGTAAACACAGATACGCAGTATTTT.

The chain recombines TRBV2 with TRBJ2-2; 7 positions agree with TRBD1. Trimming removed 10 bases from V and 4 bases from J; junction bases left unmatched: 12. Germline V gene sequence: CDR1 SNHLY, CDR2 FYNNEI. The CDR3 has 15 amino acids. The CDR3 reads CATRGTARSTGELFF. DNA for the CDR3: TGTGCCACCAGAGGGACAGCTCGAAGCACCGGGGAGCTGTTTTTT.

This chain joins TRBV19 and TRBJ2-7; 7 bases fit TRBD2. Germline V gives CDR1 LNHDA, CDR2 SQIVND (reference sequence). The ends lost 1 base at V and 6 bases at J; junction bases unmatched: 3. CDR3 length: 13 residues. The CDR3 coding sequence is TGTGCCAGTAGTATAGCGCGGGGGACCGAGCAGTACTTC. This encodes CASSIARGTEQYF.

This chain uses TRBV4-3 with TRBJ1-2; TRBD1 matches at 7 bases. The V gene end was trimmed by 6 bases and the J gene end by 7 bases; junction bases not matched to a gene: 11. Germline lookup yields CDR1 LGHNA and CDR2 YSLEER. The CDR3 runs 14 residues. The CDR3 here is CASSITRGDSGYTF. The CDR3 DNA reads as TGCGCCAGCAGTATCACCAGGGGGGACTCTGGCTACACCTTC.

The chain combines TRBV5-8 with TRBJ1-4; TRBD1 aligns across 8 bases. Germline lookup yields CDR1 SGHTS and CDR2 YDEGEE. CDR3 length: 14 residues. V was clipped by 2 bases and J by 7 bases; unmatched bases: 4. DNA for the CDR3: TGTGCCAGCAGCTTCGGGACAGGTGGTGAAAAACTGTTTTTT. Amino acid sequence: CASSFGTGGEKLFF.

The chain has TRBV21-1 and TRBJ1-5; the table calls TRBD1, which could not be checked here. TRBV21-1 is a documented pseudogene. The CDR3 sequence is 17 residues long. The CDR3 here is CASSKGSARGTNQPQHF. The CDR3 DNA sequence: TGTGCCAGCAGCAAAGGTTCGGCAAGGGGGACCAATCAGCCCCAGCATTTT.

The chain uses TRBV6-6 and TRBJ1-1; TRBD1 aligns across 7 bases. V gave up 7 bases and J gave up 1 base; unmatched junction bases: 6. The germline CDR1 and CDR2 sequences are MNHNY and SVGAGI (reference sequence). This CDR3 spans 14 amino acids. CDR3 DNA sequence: TGTGCCAGCACCCAACAGGGGACGAACACTGAAGCTTTCTTT. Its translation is CASTQQGTNTEAFF.

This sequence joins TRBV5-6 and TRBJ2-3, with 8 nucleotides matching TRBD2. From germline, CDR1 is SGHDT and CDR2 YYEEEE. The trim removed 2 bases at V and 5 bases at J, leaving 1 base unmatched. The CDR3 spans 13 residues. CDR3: CASSFSGEDTQYF. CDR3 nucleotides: TGTGCCAGCAGCTTTAGCGGGGAAGATACGCAGTATTTT.

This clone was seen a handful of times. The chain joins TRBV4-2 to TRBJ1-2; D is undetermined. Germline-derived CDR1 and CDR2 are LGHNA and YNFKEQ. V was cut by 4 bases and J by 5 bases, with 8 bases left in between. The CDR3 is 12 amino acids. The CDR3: CASSPDYYGYTF. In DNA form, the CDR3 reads TGTGCCAGCAGCCCCGACTATTATGGCTACACCTTC.

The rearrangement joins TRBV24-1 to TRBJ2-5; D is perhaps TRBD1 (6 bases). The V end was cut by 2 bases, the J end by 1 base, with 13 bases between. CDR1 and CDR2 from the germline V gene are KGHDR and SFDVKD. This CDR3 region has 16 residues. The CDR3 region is CATSDSGGPSQETQYF. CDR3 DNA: TGTGCCACCAGTGATTCTGGGGGCCCCAGCCAAGAGACCCAGTACTTC.

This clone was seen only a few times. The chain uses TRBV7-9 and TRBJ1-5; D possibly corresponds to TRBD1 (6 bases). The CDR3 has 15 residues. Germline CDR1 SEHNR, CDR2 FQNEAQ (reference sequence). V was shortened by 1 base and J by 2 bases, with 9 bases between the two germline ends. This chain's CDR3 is CASSLGGGGNQPQHF. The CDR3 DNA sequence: TGTGCCAGCAGCTTAGGAGGGGGTGGCAATCAGCCCCAGCATTTT.

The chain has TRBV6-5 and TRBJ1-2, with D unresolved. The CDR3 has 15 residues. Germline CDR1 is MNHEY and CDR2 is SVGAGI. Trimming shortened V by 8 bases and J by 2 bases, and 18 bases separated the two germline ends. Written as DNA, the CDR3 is TGTGCCAGCTGCCTTGCCCCCGCAGGCAACTATGGCTACACCTTC. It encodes CASCLAPAGNYGYTF.

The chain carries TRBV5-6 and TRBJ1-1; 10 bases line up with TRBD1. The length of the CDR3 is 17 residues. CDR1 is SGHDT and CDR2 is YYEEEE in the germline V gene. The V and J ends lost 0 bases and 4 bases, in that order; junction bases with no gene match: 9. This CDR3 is CASSLDGMGQGRTEAFF. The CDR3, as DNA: TGTGCCAGCAGCTTGGATGGTATGGGACAGGGGCGCACTGAAGCTTTCTTT.

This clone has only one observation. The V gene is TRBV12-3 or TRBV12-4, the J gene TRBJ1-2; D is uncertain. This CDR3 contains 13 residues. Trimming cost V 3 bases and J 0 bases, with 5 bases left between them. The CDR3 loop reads CASSLGTNYGYTF. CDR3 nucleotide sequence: TGTGCCAGCAGTTTGGGCACTAACTATGGCTACACCTTC.

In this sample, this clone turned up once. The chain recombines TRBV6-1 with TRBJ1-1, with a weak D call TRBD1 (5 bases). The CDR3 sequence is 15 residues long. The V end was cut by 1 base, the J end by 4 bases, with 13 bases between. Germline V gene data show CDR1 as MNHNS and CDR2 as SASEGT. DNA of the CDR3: TGTGCCAGCAGTGAAGGACCAGGGTATGCCACTGAAGCTTTCTTT. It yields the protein CASSEGPGYATEAFF.

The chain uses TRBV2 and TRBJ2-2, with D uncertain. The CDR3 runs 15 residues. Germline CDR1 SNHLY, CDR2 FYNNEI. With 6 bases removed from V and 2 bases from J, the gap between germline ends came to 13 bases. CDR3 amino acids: CASSRLFTNTGELFF. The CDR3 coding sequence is TGTGCCAGCAGCCGACTCTTCACTAACACCGGGGAGCTGTTTTTT.

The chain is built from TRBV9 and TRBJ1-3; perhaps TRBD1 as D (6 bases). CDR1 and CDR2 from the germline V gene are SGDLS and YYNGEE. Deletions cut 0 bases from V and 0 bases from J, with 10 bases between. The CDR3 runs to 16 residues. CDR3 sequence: CASSVGDINSGNTIYF. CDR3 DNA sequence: TGTGCCAGCAGCGTAGGGGACATAAACTCTGGAAACACCATATATTTT.